This paragraph covers one T cell receptor beta chain sequence. Its cognate antigen is unknown. This sample stems from a study of monozygotic twins with inflammatory bowel disease. The study's findings and limits: Diversity of TCRbeta measured by inverse Simpson was lower in IBD patients than in healthy co-twins.

Added by template switching were UMIs that each held a 6-nucleotide sample barcode. TCRdb re-analyzed the 5' RACE reads; it lists each CDR3 protein once, without DNA. This sample contains approximately 100,000 distinct CDR3 sequences. This CDR3 has 15 amino acids. Per germline, CDR1 MNHNS and CDR2 SASEGT. Specimen: blood. The sequence was obtained from a human donor with ulcerative colitis or Crohn's disease, or a healthy co-twin of an affected twin (not recorded which). V gene TRBV6-1 combines with J gene TRBJ1-6. The CDR3 sequence: CASSEAGSGRLPLHF.